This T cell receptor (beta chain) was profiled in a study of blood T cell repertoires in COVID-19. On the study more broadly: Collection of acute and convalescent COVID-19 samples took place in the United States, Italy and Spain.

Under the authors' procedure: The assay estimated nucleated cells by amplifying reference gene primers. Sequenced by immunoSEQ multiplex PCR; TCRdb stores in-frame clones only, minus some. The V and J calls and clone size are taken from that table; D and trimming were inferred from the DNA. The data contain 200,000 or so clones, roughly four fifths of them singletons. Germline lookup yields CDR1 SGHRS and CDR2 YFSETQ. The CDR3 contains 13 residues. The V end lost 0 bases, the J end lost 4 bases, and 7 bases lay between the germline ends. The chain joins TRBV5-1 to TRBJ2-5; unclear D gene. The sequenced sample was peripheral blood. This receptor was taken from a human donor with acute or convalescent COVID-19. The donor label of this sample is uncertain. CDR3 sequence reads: CASSLETGETQYF. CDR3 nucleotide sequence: TGCGCCAGCAGCTTGGAGACGGGAGAGACCCAGTACTTC.